The 26 T cell receptor beta chains presented below share a single source sample, sequenced in a study of blood T cell repertoires in COVID-19 (dated by TCRdb to about 2020). The protocol used for the library was the immunoSEQ multiplex PCR assay. The table comes from immuneACCESS by way of TCRdb, which keeps in-frame sequences with V and J called. Part of the clones is missing from these tables; in studies checked, under half for an unresolved V gene and the rest for unknown reasons. Within this sample are some 670,000 clones, with around 90% of them counted one time only. The top ten constitute about 0.24% of the sample. Sequencing was performed on peripheral blood. The receptor source for this set is a woman under 30 with acute or convalescent COVID-19.

The chain employs TRBV18 and TRBJ1-1; D call uncertain. Germline V gives CDR1 KGHSH, CDR2 LQKENI. V was trimmed by 4 bases and J by 7 bases, leaving 7 bases between them. The CDR3 is made up of 11 amino acids. The CDR3 nucleotides are TGTGCCAGCTCACAGCTTGGTGAAGCTTTCTTT. Translating it yields CASSQLGEAFF.

The chain couples TRBV9 to TRBJ1-2, with unresolved D. The germline V and J ends were trimmed by 0 bases and 10 bases, with 13 bases remaining between them. The germline V gene has CDR1 SGDLS and CDR2 YYNGEE. The CDR3 is made up of 13 amino acids. CDR3 sequence (DNA): TGTGCCAGCAGCGTAGTTTTAGGCGGGCTCTACACCTTC. This gives the protein CASSVVLGGLYTF.

The chain recombines TRBV19 with TRBJ2-3; D possibly corresponds to TRBD2 (6 bases). V was clipped by 7 bases and J by 6 bases, with 11 bases between them. Germline-derived CDR1 and CDR2 are LNHDA and SQIVND (reference sequence). This CDR3 contains 12 residues. The CDR3 DNA reads as TGTGCCAGTACCTGGGACTCTGATACGCAGTATTTT. This sequence encodes CASTWDSDTQYF.

The gene calls are TRBV7-3 and TRBJ1-2; TRBD1 matches 7 bases. The CDR3 covers 13 residues. Germline CDR1 and CDR2: SGHTA and FQGTGA. Losses at the gene ends were 5 bases for V and 4 bases for J; bases not matched to a gene: 4. Written as DNA, the CDR3 is TGTGCCAGCAGCACCCGGACAGGCTATGGCTACACCTTC. Its protein is CASSTRTGYGYTF.

The genes are TRBV6-4 and TRBJ1-5, with D hard to call. This CDR3 contains 13 residues. The V end lost 2 bases, the J end lost 9 bases, and 11 bases lay between the germline ends. The V gene's germline CDR1 is MRHNA and CDR2 SNTAGT. The CDR3: CASSDSGLGPQHF. The CDR3 DNA follows: TGTGCCAGCAGTGACAGCGGCCTAGGGCCCCAGCATTTT.

As concerns this clone: Different DNA sequences within this sample yield the same CDR3. CDR3 protein: CASSYEAYYGYTF. The CDR3, as DNA: TGTGCCAGCAGTTACGAGGCTTACTATGGCTACACCTTC. This chain joins TRBV6-2 or TRBV6-3 and TRBJ1-2, with D uncertain. V lost 2 bases and J 3 bases, leaving 7 bases between the germline ends. The CDR3 spans 13 residues. The germline gives CDR1 MNHEY, CDR2 SVGEGT.

The chain is built from TRBV3-1 (or the pseudogene TRBV3-2) and TRBJ2-1; no firm D call. Germline CDR1 reads LGHDT; CDR2 reads YNNKEL (reference sequence). CDR3 size: 14 residues. Trimming removed 0 bases from V and 4 bases from J, with 7 bases in between. In DNA, the CDR3 is TGTGCCAGCAGCCAAGACAGGCTTTACAATGAGCAGTTCTTC. Translating it yields CASSQDRLYNEQFF.

V gene TRBV5-1 combines with J gene TRBJ1-1; D uncertain. The germline CDR1 and CDR2 sequences are SGHRS and YFSETQ. The CDR3 sequence is 15 residues long. Trimming stripped 5 bases from V and 2 bases from J, with 16 bases between. The CDR3 DNA reads as TGCGCCAGCAGGGTACCGAGGGAAACAAACACTGAAGCTTTCTTT. Translation: CASRVPRETNTEAFF.

This clone appeared a few times. The chain uses TRBV12-3 or TRBV12-4 and TRBJ2-2; 9 nucleotides agree with TRBD1. V lost 7 bases, J lost 4 bases, and 1 base stayed unmatched. The CDR3 sequence is 13 residues long. CDR3 sequence: CASKGQGTGELFF. The CDR3 nucleotides read TGTGCCAGCAAGGGACAGGGCACCGGGGAGCTGTTTTTT.

CDR3 nucleotide sequence: TGTGCCAGCCGACCCAGCGGGGGGAGAGATGAGCAGTTCTTC. Residues: CASRPSGGRDEQFF. The chain is built from TRBV6-5 and TRBJ2-1; 9 bases map to TRBD2. Germline V lookup: CDR1 MNHEY, CDR2 SVGAGI. This CDR3 comprises 14 residues. Trimming at V came to 8 bases and at J to 8 bases, leaving 10 bases not matched to a gene.

The chain employs TRBV7-9 and TRBJ2-1, with 8 bases fitting TRBD2. Trimming at V came to 7 bases and at J to 2 bases, leaving 4 bases not matched to a gene. Germline values: CDR1 SEHNR, CDR2 FQNEAQ (reference sequence). The CDR3 loop spans 14 amino acids. CDR3 DNA: TGTGCCAGCAACACCGGGGGGGCCTACAATGAGCAGTTCTTC. Protein product: CASNTGGAYNEQFF.

V and J are TRBV5-6 and TRBJ1-5; TRBD1 agrees at 8 bases. Germline-derived CDR1 and CDR2 are SGHDT and YYEEEE. The CDR3 length is 14 residues. V lost 3 bases, J lost 7 bases, and 6 bases stayed unmatched. CDR3 sequence: CASSWGTGTQPQHF. In nucleotides, the CDR3 is TGTGCCAGCAGCTGGGGGACAGGTACCCAGCCCCAGCATTTT.

V gene TRBV24-1 combines with J gene TRBJ1-1; 8 bases align to TRBD1. The CDR3 contains 14 residues. V shed 7 bases and J 1 base; nucleotides not matched to a gene: 4. Germline CDR1 reads KGHDR; CDR2 reads SFDVKD. The CDR3 DNA is TGTGCCACCAGCCACGGGACAGGGAACACTGAAGCTTTCTTT. This codes for CATSHGTGNTEAFF.

V and J are TRBV19 and TRBJ1-6; the D is unclear. Germline CDR1 is LNHDA and CDR2 is SQIVND (reference sequence). CDR3 size: 15 residues. V was trimmed by 0 bases and J by 7 bases, leaving 10 bases between them. CDR3 nucleotide sequence: TGTGCCAGTAGTATAGATGGCCCAGGCAATTCACCCCTCCACTTT. Protein: CASSIDGPGNSPLHF.

The chain couples TRBV5-5 to TRBJ2-3; TRBD1 matches 8 bases. CDR1 SGHKS and CDR2 YYEKEE come from the germline V gene (reference sequence). V dropped 2 bases and J dropped 4; count of bases not matched to a gene: 0. The CDR3 sequence is 13 residues long. The CDR3 coding sequence is TGTGCCAGCAGCTTCAGGGGGCCAGATACGCAGTATTTT. Translated: CASSFRGPDTQYF.

CDR3: CASSPGTVSTGELFF. CDR3 nucleotide sequence: TGTGCCAGCAGCCCGGGGACAGTCAGCACCGGGGAGCTGTTTTTT. V usage is TRBV7-7 and J usage is TRBJ2-2; 7 bases align to TRBD1. Trimming at V came to 5 bases and at J to 4 bases, leaving 7 bases not matched to a gene. CDR1 and CDR2 (germline): SSHAT, FNYEAQ (reference sequence). This CDR3 contains 15 residues.

The V gene is TRBV5-4, the J gene TRBJ2-5, with TRBD1 identical over 7 bases. The junction had 7 bases not matched to a gene; V was cut back by 4 bases and J by 1 base. The CDR3 totals 15 residues. In germline, CDR1 is SGHNT, CDR2 YYREEE (reference sequence). The CDR3 DNA follows: TGTGCCAGCAGCCGCGTTCAGGGGGTCCAAGAGACCCAGTACTTC. This gives the protein CASSRVQGVQETQYF. The full variable domain, its missing parts supplied by reference TRBV5-4 and TRBJ2-5, is ETGVTQSPTHLIKTRGQQVTLRCSSQSGHNTVSWYQQALGQGPQFIFQYYREEENGRGNFPPRFSGLQFPNYSSELNVNALELDDSALYLCASSRVQGVQETQYFGPGTRLLVL.

The chain carries TRBV28 and TRBJ1-5; D not certain. The CDR3 covers 16 residues. Trimming shortened V by 3 bases and J by 0 bases, and 12 bases separated the two germline ends. Germline CDR1 is MDHEN and CDR2 is SYDVKM. Written as DNA, the CDR3 is TGTGCCAGCAGTTTGATAACAGCTAATAGCAATCAGCCCCAGCATTTT. Its protein is CASSLITANSNQPQHF.

V gene TRBV10-3 combines with J gene TRBJ1-2, with 9 bases lining up with TRBD1. V was clipped by 3 bases and J by 8 bases; unmatched bases: 10. Germline CDR1 is ENHRY and CDR2 is SYGVKD. The CDR3 length is 15 residues. CDR3 bases: TGTGCCATCAGTGATCGAGGGACAGGGAGAAAGGGCTACACCTTC. It yields the protein CAISDRGTGRKGYTF.

In its sample, this clone was seen once. V usage is TRBV19 and J usage is TRBJ2-3; 11 nucleotides agree with TRBD2. Germline CDR1 and CDR2: LNHDA and SQIVND (reference sequence). CDR3 size: 16 residues. The J segment lost 4 bases and the V segment lost 2 bases, leaving 5 bases of the junction unmatched. The CDR3 reads CASSIIAGGPSDTQYF. The DNA of the CDR3 is TGTGCCAGTAGTATAATAGCGGGGGGGCCCTCAGATACGCAGTATTTT.

This clone was seen once. This chain uses TRBV28 with TRBJ2-5; the D gene is possibly TRBD1 (6 bases). Trimming pared 6 bases from V and 2 bases from J, leaving 13 bases between. Germline-derived CDR1 and CDR2 are MDHEN and SYDVKM. The CDR3 contains 14 residues. The CDR3 region has the DNA TGTGCCAGCAGCCGACCAGGACAGCAAGAGACCCAGTACTTC. Protein sequence: CASSRPGQQETQYF.

The rearrangement links TRBV5-4 to TRBJ1-1; D perhaps matches TRBD1 (6 bases). The CDR3 contains 14 residues. CDR1 SGHNT and CDR2 YYREEE come from the germline V gene (reference sequence). Trimming shortened V by 4 bases and J by 0 bases, and 10 bases separated the two germline ends. The CDR3 DNA reads TGTGCCAGCAGCCCGGGACATATGAACACTGAAGCTTTCTTT. Encoded protein: CASSPGHMNTEAFF.

This clone is a singleton in its sample. The rearrangement links TRBV4-2 to TRBJ1-5, with D maybe TRBD1 (6 bases). The CDR3 sequence is 15 residues long. Germline V gives CDR1 LGHNA, CDR2 YNFKEQ. V was shortened by 4 bases and J by 5 bases, with 15 bases between the two germline ends. The CDR3 sequence is CASSPQQGPDQPQHF. The CDR3 nucleotides are TGTGCCAGCAGCCCTCAGCAGGGGCCGGATCAGCCCCAGCATTTT.

This chain links TRBV7-2 with TRBJ2-1, with 8 bases fitting TRBD2. The V gene end was trimmed by 6 bases and the J gene end by 4 bases; junction bases not matched to a gene: 8. Germline V gene lookup returns CDR1 SGHTA and CDR2 FQGNSA. There are 15 residues in the CDR3. The CDR3 protein is CASRPAGGGYNEQFF. In DNA, the CDR3 is TGTGCCAGCAGGCCGGCGGGGGGCGGTTACAATGAGCAGTTCTTC. Looking up the rest from reference TRBV7-2 and TRBJ2-1 gives the full variable domain: GAGVSQSPSNKVTEKGKDVELRCDPISGHTALYWYRQSLGQGLEFLIYFQGNSAPDKSGLPSDRFSAERTGGSVSTLTIQRTQQEDSAVYLCASRPAGGGYNEQFFGPGTRLTVL.

The chain joins TRBV3-1 (or the pseudogene TRBV3-2) to TRBJ1-4; 7 bases match TRBD1. The junction had 7 bases not matched to a gene; V was cut back by 5 bases and J by 7 bases. CDR3 size: 14 residues. The germline gives CDR1 LGHDT, CDR2 YNNKEL (reference sequence). The CDR3 nucleotides are TGTGCCAGCAGCACGGACAGGTTTTTTGAAAAACTGTTTTTT. It codes for CASSTDRFFEKLFF.

The J gene is TRBJ1-3, the V gene TRBV2; 7 bases map to TRBD1. V lost 7 bases to trimming and J lost 3 bases; unmatched junction nucleotides: 3. Germline CDR1 reads SNHLY; CDR2 reads FYNNEI. The CDR3 is made up of 13 amino acids. The CDR3 nucleotides are TGTGCCAGCAACAGGGGAGGTGGAAACACCATATATTTT. Its translation is CASNRGGGNTIYF.